A selection of T cell receptor beta chains follows, all from one sample in a study of cytomegalovirus exposure and HLA in healthy donors. TCRdb keeps only in-frame clones here, not all; method: immunoSEQ multiplex PCR. The repertoire holds approximately 170,000 clones, with about 85% as singletons. Sequenced input: PBMCs. The source of these receptors is a woman aged 50 to 60 in good health and CMV-seropositive. Both conserved end residues are part of each CDR3. The order of the fields is clone size, J gene, CDR3 length, D gene, V gene, CDR3 DNA, CDR3 protein. A D gene is named only where the DNA matches it firmly. Size values are once, few and many counts, or a class for expanded clones, and some rows have none.

clone size: NA; J gene: TRBJ2-5; CDR3 length: 16; D gene: TRBD2; V gene: TRBV27; CDR3 DNA: TGTGCCAGCAGTTCGTATAGCGGGTTGGCCCAAGAGACCCAGTACTTC; CDR3 protein: CASSSYSGLAQETQYF
clone size: NA; J gene: TRBJ2-1; CDR3 length: 16; D gene: TRBD2; V gene: TRBV30; CDR3 DNA: TGTGCCTGGGGGGTACCGGTGACTAGCGGGATAAATGAGCAGTTCTTC; CDR3 protein: CAWGVPVTSGINEQFF
clone size: NA; J gene: TRBJ1-5; CDR3 length: 15; D gene: NA; V gene: TRBV18; CDR3 DNA: TGTGCCAGCTCACCAACAAGCGATAGCAATCAGCCCCAGCATTTT; CDR3 protein: CASSPTSDSNQPQHF
clone size: NA; J gene: TRBJ2-5; CDR3 length: 14; D gene: TRBD1; V gene: TRBV6-5; CDR3 DNA: TGTGCCAGCAGAAGACAGGGGGCGGGAGAGACCCAGTACTTC; CDR3 protein: CASRRQGAGETQYF
clone size: NA; J gene: TRBJ2-5; CDR3 length: 15; D gene: TRBD2; V gene: TRBV2; CDR3 DNA: TGTGCCAGCAGTGAAAAGACTAGCGGGGTGGAGACCCAGTACTTC; CDR3 protein: CASSEKTSGVETQYF
clone size: few; J gene: TRBJ2-5; CDR3 length: 15; D gene: TRBD2; V gene: TRBV28; CDR3 DNA: TGTGCCAGCAGGATCCAAACTAGCGCCCAAGAGACCCAGTACTTC; CDR3 protein: CASRIQTSAQETQYF
clone size: NA; J gene: TRBJ2-2; CDR3 length: 15; D gene: TRBD1; V gene: TRBV7-3; CDR3 DNA: TGTGCCAGCAGCCGCGACAGGGGAGTGGCCGGGGAGCTGTTTTTT; CDR3 protein: CASSRDRGVAGELFF
clone size: NA; J gene: TRBJ1-2; CDR3 length: 14; D gene: TRBD1; V gene: TRBV5-5; CDR3 DNA: TGTGCCAGCAGCCTAGGGGACAGGGGAAGGGGCTACACCTTC; CDR3 protein: CASSLGDRGRGYTF
clone size: NA; J gene: TRBJ2-7; CDR3 length: 14; D gene: TRBD1; V gene: TRBV29-1; CDR3 DNA: TGCAGCGTTGAAGAAGGGGGCAGGGGTTACGAGCAGTACTTC; CDR3 protein: CSVEEGGRGYEQYF
clone size: once; J gene: TRBJ2-5; CDR3 length: 14; D gene: NA; V gene: TRBV7-2; CDR3 DNA: TGTGCCAGCAGCCCTAAGACCCTCCGAGGGACCCAGTACTTC; CDR3 protein: CASSPKTLRGTQYF
clone size: NA; J gene: TRBJ1-2; CDR3 length: 14; D gene: NA; V gene: TRBV28; CDR3 DNA: TGTGCCAGCAGTTTACTGGTACGACGGGATGGCTACACCTTC; CDR3 protein: CASSLLVRRDGYTF
clone size: once; J gene: TRBJ2-1; CDR3 length: 15; D gene: TRBD2; V gene: TRBV7-9; CDR3 DNA: TGTGCCAGCAGCAAGCGGGAGGAGTGGGGCAATGAGCAGTTCTTC; CDR3 protein: CASSKREEWGNEQFF
clone size: NA; J gene: TRBJ1-1; CDR3 length: 15; D gene: TRBD1; V gene: TRBV5-1; CDR3 DNA: TGCGCCAGCAGCCCACTGACAGGGCTCGGCACTGAAGCTTTCTTT; CDR3 protein: CASSPLTGLGTEAFF
clone size: NA; J gene: TRBJ1-2; CDR3 length: 14; D gene: TRBD1; V gene: TRBV6-6; CDR3 DNA: TGTGCCAGCAGTCCTCGACAGGGCTCCTATGGCTACACCTTC; CDR3 protein: CASSPRQGSYGYTF
clone size: NA; J gene: TRBJ1-1; CDR3 length: 15; D gene: NA; V gene: TRBV28; CDR3 DNA: TGTGCCAGCAGTTTATACAACCTCCAGAACACTGAAGCTTTCTTT; CDR3 protein: CASSLYNLQNTEAFF
clone size: NA; J gene: TRBJ1-1; CDR3 length: 15; D gene: TRBD1; V gene: TRBV5-4; CDR3 DNA: TGTGCCAGCAGCTCTGGCCAGCAGGGGGGCACTGAAGCTTTCTTT; CDR3 protein: CASSSGQQGGTEAFF
clone size: NA; J gene: TRBJ1-2; CDR3 length: 14; D gene: NA; V gene: TRBV18; CDR3 DNA: TGTGCCAGCTCCCCCAGTATGGGGCTCGATGGCTACACCTTC; CDR3 protein: CASSPSMGLDGYTF
clone size: NA; J gene: TRBJ2-5; CDR3 length: 15; D gene: TRBD1; V gene: TRBV15; CDR3 DNA: TGTGCCACCAGCACCGGGACAGGGGTCCAAGAGACCCAGTACTTC; CDR3 protein: CATSTGTGVQETQYF
clone size: NA; J gene: TRBJ1-2; CDR3 length: 13; D gene: NA; V gene: TRBV6-5; CDR3 DNA: TGTGCCAGCAGTTACTCGAGCGGGCATGGCTACACCTTC; CDR3 protein: CASSYSSGHGYTF
clone size: few; J gene: TRBJ2-5; CDR3 length: 16; D gene: NA; V gene: TRBV18; CDR3 DNA: TGTGCCAGCTCACCACCGTCCGGCAGGCCTCAAGAGACCCAGTACTTC; CDR3 protein: CASSPPSGRPQETQYF
clone size: NA; J gene: TRBJ2-4; CDR3 length: 15; D gene: NA; V gene: TRBV4-3; CDR3 DNA: TGCGCCAGCAGCCAAGACTGGGAGCGGCTAAACATTCAGTACTTC; CDR3 protein: CASSQDWERLNIQYF
clone size: NA; J gene: TRBJ2-3; CDR3 length: 15; D gene: NA; V gene: TRBV10-1; CDR3 DNA: TGCGCCAGCAGTGAGTGGGGCGGGGGCACAGATACGCAGTATTTT; CDR3 protein: CASSEWGGGTDTQYF
clone size: NA; J gene: TRBJ1-3; CDR3 length: 14; D gene: NA; V gene: TRBV6-1; CDR3 DNA: TGTGCCAGCAGTCCAACGGACTCGAGGAACACCATATATTTT; CDR3 protein: CASSPTDSRNTIYF
clone size: NA; J gene: TRBJ1-3; CDR3 length: 20; D gene: TRBD1; V gene: TRBV9; CDR3 DNA: TGTGCCAGCAGCGCCTACTCGGGATGGGGACAGGCTTACTCTGGAAACACCATATATTTT; CDR3 protein: CASSAYSGWGQAYSGNTIYF
clone size: NA; J gene: TRBJ1-2; CDR3 length: 15; D gene: TRBD1; V gene: TRBV7-2; CDR3 DNA: TGTGCCAGCAGCTTTTTAACAGGGGGCTTTGATGGCTACACCTTC; CDR3 protein: CASSFLTGGFDGYTF
clone size: NA; J gene: TRBJ1-4; CDR3 length: 14; D gene: NA; V gene: TRBV19; CDR3 DNA: TGTGCCAGTAGTATGAGGGCAACTAATGAAAAACTGTTTTTT; CDR3 protein: CASSMRATNEKLFF
clone size: NA; J gene: TRBJ1-3; CDR3 length: 14; D gene: TRBD1; V gene: TRBV14; CDR3 DNA: TGTGCCACCAGGAGGCAGGGGGACGGAAACACCATATATTTT; CDR3 protein: CATRRQGDGNTIYF
clone size: NA; J gene: TRBJ2-5; CDR3 length: 15; D gene: NA; V gene: TRBV30; CDR3 DNA: TGTGCCTGGAGTGGGGGCTGGGCCTACCAAGAGACCCAGTACTTC; CDR3 protein: CAWSGGWAYQETQYF
clone size: NA; J gene: TRBJ2-5; CDR3 length: 14; D gene: NA; V gene: TRBV28; CDR3 DNA: TGTGCCAGCAGTTCGGGACTGCTCCAAGAGACCCAGTACTTC; CDR3 protein: CASSSGLLQETQYF
clone size: few; J gene: TRBJ1-4; CDR3 length: 15; D gene: NA; V gene: TRBV5-1; CDR3 DNA: TGCGCCAGCAGCTTTGAATTGGGCCCAAATGAAAAACTGTTTTTT; CDR3 protein: CASSFELGPNEKLFF
clone size: NA; J gene: TRBJ1-3; CDR3 length: 16; D gene: TRBD1; V gene: TRBV7-2; CDR3 DNA: TGTGCCAGCAGCTCACAGGGGGCCCCTGGAGGAAACACCATATATTTT; CDR3 protein: CASSSQGAPGGNTIYF
clone size: NA; J gene: TRBJ2-7; CDR3 length: 13; D gene: TRBD1; V gene: TRBV4-1; CDR3 DNA: TGCGCCAGCAGCTACAGGGGCACCTACGAGCAGTACTTC; CDR3 protein: CASSYRGTYEQYF
clone size: NA; J gene: TRBJ2-5; CDR3 length: 17; D gene: TRBD1; V gene: TRBV4-1; CDR3 DNA: TGCGCCAGCAGCCTCCATATGACCGGGACAGGGAGAGAGACCCAGTACTTC; CDR3 protein: CASSLHMTGTGRETQYF
clone size: once; J gene: TRBJ2-1; CDR3 length: 13; D gene: NA; V gene: TRBV28; CDR3 DNA: TGTGCCAGCAGTTCAGGGCACCACAGTGAGCAGTTCTTC; CDR3 protein: CASSSGHHSEQFF
clone size: NA; J gene: TRBJ1-1; CDR3 length: 13; D gene: NA; V gene: TRBV6-5; CDR3 DNA: TGTGCCATCCGCCAGGGGACGAGTACTGAAGCTTTCTTT; CDR3 protein: CAIRQGTSTEAFF
clone size: NA; J gene: TRBJ2-7; CDR3 length: 15; D gene: NA; V gene: TRBV15; CDR3 DNA: TGTGCCACCAGCCCTGAAGGAGCGGCCTCCTACGAGCAGTACTTC; CDR3 protein: CATSPEGAASYEQYF
clone size: NA; J gene: TRBJ2-7; CDR3 length: 13; D gene: TRBD1; V gene: TRBV29-1; CDR3 DNA: TGCAGCGTTGGTCAGGGGGCGAGGTACGAGCAGTACTTC; CDR3 protein: CSVGQGARYEQYF
clone size: few; J gene: TRBJ2-1; CDR3 length: 13; D gene: NA; V gene: TRBV5-1; CDR3 DNA: TGCGCCAGCAGCAACCCAGTCCACAATGAGCAGTTCTTC; CDR3 protein: CASSNPVHNEQFF
clone size: NA; J gene: TRBJ1-5; CDR3 length: 15; D gene: TRBD1; V gene: TRBV28; CDR3 DNA: TGTGCCAGCAGTTTGGGGACAGGGGGCGATCAGCCCCAGCATTTT; CDR3 protein: CASSLGTGGDQPQHF
clone size: NA; J gene: TRBJ2-2; CDR3 length: 16; D gene: TRBD2; V gene: TRBV5-1; CDR3 DNA: TGCGCCAGTAAAGAACTGGCCGGGAGCGGGGCCGGGGAGCTGTTTTTT; CDR3 protein: CASKELAGSGAGELFF
clone size: NA; J gene: TRBJ2-7; CDR3 length: 11; D gene: NA; V gene: TRBV7-2; CDR3 DNA: TGTGCCAGCAGCGTCTTCGGCGAGCAGTACTTC; CDR3 protein: CASSVFGEQYF
clone size: NA; J gene: TRBJ2-1; CDR3 length: 14; D gene: TRBD1; V gene: TRBV28; CDR3 DNA: TGTGCCAGCAGGACCGACAGGGGGCTCTATGAGCAGTTCTTC; CDR3 protein: CASRTDRGLYEQFF
clone size: NA; J gene: TRBJ1-4; CDR3 length: 15; D gene: TRBD1; V gene: TRBV18; CDR3 DNA: TGTGCCAGCTCACCCGGCGGGACAGAGAATGAAAAACTGTTTTTT; CDR3 protein: CASSPGGTENEKLFF
clone size: NA; J gene: TRBJ2-2; CDR3 length: 14; D gene: NA; V gene: TRBV4-3; CDR3 DNA: TGCGCCAGCAGCCTCCTAGCCAGCGTCGGGGAGCTGTTTTTT; CDR3 protein: CASSLLASVGELFF
clone size: NA; J gene: TRBJ1-3; CDR3 length: 16; D gene: TRBD1; V gene: TRBV9; CDR3 DNA: TGTGCCAGCAGCGAACAAGGGGGCAGTTCTGGAAACACCATATATTTT; CDR3 protein: CASSEQGGSSGNTIYF
clone size: NA; J gene: TRBJ1-1; CDR3 length: 15; D gene: TRBD1; V gene: TRBV19; CDR3 DNA: TGTGCCAGTAGTATAAGCGTCAGGGGGCACACTGAAGCTTTCTTT; CDR3 protein: CASSISVRGHTEAFF
clone size: NA; J gene: TRBJ1-1; CDR3 length: 15; D gene: TRBD1; V gene: TRBV23-1; CDR3 DNA: TGCGCCAGCAGTCCCCGGACAGGCCTGAACACTGAAGCTTTCTTT; CDR3 protein: CASSPRTGLNTEAFF
clone size: NA; J gene: TRBJ2-6; CDR3 length: 15; D gene: NA; V gene: TRBV6-5; CDR3 DNA: TGTGCCAGCAGTCGACTAGGACCTGGGGCCAACGTCCTGACTTTC; CDR3 protein: CASSRLGPGANVLTF
clone size: few; J gene: TRBJ2-1; CDR3 length: 14; D gene: TRBD1; V gene: TRBV6-5; CDR3 DNA: TGTGCCAGCAGTGTTGGGACAGGGGGCGCCGAGCAGTTCTTC; CDR3 protein: CASSVGTGGAEQFF
clone size: NA; J gene: TRBJ2-2; CDR3 length: 17; D gene: TRBD2; V gene: TRBV9; CDR3 DNA: TGTGCCAGCAGCGTAGGCCTAGCGGGAGGGCCTGGCGGGGAGCTGTTTTTT; CDR3 protein: CASSVGLAGGPGGELFF
clone size: once; J gene: TRBJ2-7; CDR3 length: 13; D gene: NA; V gene: TRBV13; CDR3 DNA: TGTGCCAGCAGCGCTGACAGATCCTACGAGCAGTACTTC; CDR3 protein: CASSADRSYEQYF
clone size: NA; J gene: TRBJ2-7; CDR3 length: 13; D gene: TRBD2; V gene: TRBV28; CDR3 DNA: TGTGCCAGCAGGACTAGCGGGAACCACGAGCAGTACTTC; CDR3 protein: CASRTSGNHEQYF
clone size: NA; J gene: TRBJ1-2; CDR3 length: 16; D gene: NA; V gene: TRBV6-1; CDR3 DNA: TGTGCCAGCAGTGATGGACGGGGAAGAGCTAACTATGGCTACACCTTC; CDR3 protein: CASSDGRGRANYGYTF
clone size: NA; J gene: TRBJ2-2; CDR3 length: 14; D gene: NA; V gene: TRBV23-1; CDR3 DNA: TGCGCCAGCACATCGACAGGTTCTACCGGGGAGCTGTTTTTT; CDR3 protein: CASTSTGSTGELFF
clone size: NA; J gene: TRBJ1-5; CDR3 length: 13; D gene: TRBD1; V gene: TRBV10-3; CDR3 DNA: TGTGCCGCGGGACAGGGGAACAATCAGCCCCAGCATTTT; CDR3 protein: CAAGQGNNQPQHF
clone size: NA; J gene: TRBJ1-5; CDR3 length: 16; D gene: TRBD1; V gene: TRBV19; CDR3 DNA: TGTGCCAGTAGTACCCCGGGACAGGGGAGGAATCAGCCCCAGCATTTT; CDR3 protein: CASSTPGQGRNQPQHF
clone size: NA; J gene: TRBJ2-7; CDR3 length: 15; D gene: TRBD2; V gene: TRBV5-4; CDR3 DNA: TGTGCCAGCAGCTTGAGCTCTAGCGGGAACTACGAGCAGTACTTC; CDR3 protein: CASSLSSSGNYEQYF